Listed below are T cell receptor beta chains from one sample, sequenced in a study of cytomegalovirus exposure and HLA in healthy donors. TCRdb's table, derived via immunoSEQ multiplex PCR, lists solely in-frame clones and lacks some. The repertoire has more than 150,000 clones, just over 75% of them found once; the top ten carry 1.5% to 1.7%. The sequencing sample was made of PBMCs. The receptors come from a man in his forties or fifties in good health and CMV-seronegative. Each CDR3 is given with its conserved first and last residue. The D gene is left open where the match is weak. A clone size is listed for some rows: how often the clone was seen (once, few, many), or a class if it is expanded.

j_gene: TRBJ2-3
v_gene: TRBV2
abundance: once
len: 18
d_gene: NA
CDR3nt: TGTGCCAGCAACTCTCTACCTAGTCTCCAGAGGGCCACAGATACGCAGTATTTT
CDR3aa: CASNSLPSLQRATDTQYF

j_gene: TRBJ2-3
v_gene: TRBV5-1
abundance: NA
len: 15
d_gene: NA
CDR3nt: TGCGCCAGCAGCTTGGAAGGGGGTGGAGAAGATACGCAGTATTTT
CDR3aa: CASSLEGGGEDTQYF

j_gene: TRBJ2-2
v_gene: TRBV15
abundance: NA
len: 16
d_gene: TRBD2
CDR3nt: TGTGCCACCAGCACCGGGCTAGCGGTAAACACCGGGGAGCTGTTTTTT
CDR3aa: CATSTGLAVNTGELFF

j_gene: TRBJ2-1
v_gene: TRBV27
abundance: NA
len: 17
d_gene: TRBD1
CDR3nt: TGTGCCAGCAGGCCCCGGACAGGAGGCCTATCGTACAATGAGCAGTTCTTC
CDR3aa: CASRPRTGGLSYNEQFF

j_gene: TRBJ1-3
v_gene: TRBV19
abundance: NA
len: 17
d_gene: NA
CDR3nt: TGTGCCAGTAGTAAACCGGGACTCTCGTCCTCTGGAAACACCATATATTTT
CDR3aa: CASSKPGLSSSGNTIYF

j_gene: TRBJ2-1
v_gene: TRBV9
abundance: NA
len: 16
d_gene: NA
CDR3nt: TGTGCCAGCAGCGTAGATAGTCCACTATCCTACAATGAGCAGTTCTTC
CDR3aa: CASSVDSPLSYNEQFF

j_gene: TRBJ2-5
v_gene: TRBV5-1
abundance: NA
len: 15
d_gene: TRBD2
CDR3nt: TGCGCCAGCAGCTCTTTTTTAGCGGGGGAAGAGACCCAGTACTTC
CDR3aa: CASSSFLAGEETQYF

j_gene: TRBJ2-5
v_gene: TRBV7-9
abundance: NA
len: 14
d_gene: NA
CDR3nt: TGTGCCAGCAGCTTAGTTCCTTCGGAGGAGACCCAGTACTTC
CDR3aa: CASSLVPSEETQYF

j_gene: TRBJ1-1
v_gene: TRBV6-5
abundance: NA
len: 13
d_gene: NA
CDR3nt: TGTGCCAGCAGTTACGGGGGAGGTACTGAAGCTTTCTTT
CDR3aa: CASSYGGGTEAFF

j_gene: TRBJ2-7
v_gene: TRBV19
abundance: NA
len: 14
d_gene: TRBD1
CDR3nt: TGTGCCAGCTCGGGACAGGGTAGCGCCTACGAGCAGTACTTC
CDR3aa: CASSGQGSAYEQYF

j_gene: TRBJ1-4
v_gene: TRBV11-2
abundance: NA
len: 14
d_gene: NA
CDR3nt: TGTGCCAGCAGCTTCGGGGGGATGGGTGAAAAACTGTTTTTT
CDR3aa: CASSFGGMGEKLFF

j_gene: TRBJ1-3
v_gene: TRBV7-3
abundance: NA
len: 13
d_gene: TRBD1
CDR3nt: TGTGCCAGCAGCCAGGACAGGTTCGGCACCATATATTTT
CDR3aa: CASSQDRFGTIYF

j_gene: TRBJ1-1
v_gene: TRBV2
abundance: NA
len: 13
d_gene: TRBD1
CDR3nt: TGTGCCAGCGAGGGACAGGGGATATCTGAAGCTTTCTTT
CDR3aa: CASEGQGISEAFF

j_gene: TRBJ2-1
v_gene: TRBV29-1
abundance: once
len: 15
d_gene: TRBD1
CDR3nt: TGCAGCGTTCTTGGGACAGCTAGCTCCTACAATGAGCAGTTCTTC
CDR3aa: CSVLGTASSYNEQFF

j_gene: TRBJ2-7
v_gene: TRBV27
abundance: NA
len: 13
d_gene: NA
CDR3nt: TGTGCCAGTCACTCGGGGAGCCCCTACGAGCAGTACTTC
CDR3aa: CASHSGSPYEQYF

j_gene: TRBJ2-3
v_gene: TRBV28
abundance: NA
len: 17
d_gene: TRBD2
CDR3nt: TGTGCCAGCAGTCCTGTGGGACTAGCGACTAGCACAGATACGCAGTATTTT
CDR3aa: CASSPVGLATSTDTQYF

j_gene: TRBJ2-1
v_gene: TRBV15
abundance: few
len: 15
d_gene: TRBD2
CDR3nt: TGTGCCACCAGCAGACGGACTAGCAAGGGCAATGAGCAGTTCTTC
CDR3aa: CATSRRTSKGNEQFF

j_gene: TRBJ1-2
v_gene: TRBV10-3
abundance: NA
len: 13
d_gene: NA
CDR3nt: TGTGCCATCACAGGCCTTTGGGACTATGGCTACACCTTC
CDR3aa: CAITGLWDYGYTF

j_gene: TRBJ2-1
v_gene: TRBV19
abundance: NA
len: 15
d_gene: NA
CDR3nt: TGTGCCAGTAGTATTAAGGCTAGCGCGCTGAGTAAGGAGTTCTTC
CDR3aa: CASSIKASALSKEFF

j_gene: TRBJ1-4
v_gene: TRBV29-1
abundance: NA
len: 13
d_gene: TRBD1
CDR3nt: TGCAGCGTTGTACGGACAGGGGATGAAAAACTGTTTTTT
CDR3aa: CSVVRTGDEKLFF

j_gene: TRBJ2-3
v_gene: TRBV5-6
abundance: NA
len: 16
d_gene: TRBD2
CDR3nt: TGTGCCAGCAGCTGGAAAACGGGAGGTAGCGCAGATACGCAGTATTTT
CDR3aa: CASSWKTGGSADTQYF

j_gene: TRBJ1-2
v_gene: TRBV6-5
abundance: NA
len: 15
d_gene: NA
CDR3nt: TGTGCCAGCAGTTATTTGGAAGGGGGGGGCTATGGCTACACCTTC
CDR3aa: CASSYLEGGGYGYTF

j_gene: TRBJ2-5
v_gene: TRBV27
abundance: NA
len: 15
d_gene: NA
CDR3nt: TGTGCCAGCAGTTTCTGGATGGGGCCCCAAGAGACCCAGTACTTC
CDR3aa: CASSFWMGPQETQYF

j_gene: TRBJ1-4
v_gene: TRBV2
abundance: NA
len: 13
d_gene: NA
CDR3nt: TGTGCCAGTACCTTGGTCGGGGGGTTGGAACTGTTTTTT
CDR3aa: CASTLVGGLELFF

j_gene: TRBJ2-3
v_gene: TRBV29-1
abundance: NA
len: 15
d_gene: TRBD1
CDR3nt: TGCAGCGTTTACCGGGACAGGGGGCTTTCAGATACGCAGTATTTT
CDR3aa: CSVYRDRGLSDTQYF

j_gene: TRBJ2-3
v_gene: TRBV5-1
abundance: NA
len: 15
d_gene: TRBD2
CDR3nt: TGCGCCAGCAGCTTGTTCGGGAGGGCCGGGGATACGCAGTATTTT
CDR3aa: CASSLFGRAGDTQYF

j_gene: TRBJ2-5
v_gene: TRBV18
abundance: NA
len: 15
d_gene: NA
CDR3nt: TGTGCCAGCTCACCGTTCGAGGGGGTCCAAGAGACCCAGTACTTC
CDR3aa: CASSPFEGVQETQYF

j_gene: TRBJ2-2
v_gene: TRBV30
abundance: once
len: 15
d_gene: TRBD2
CDR3nt: TGTGCCTGGAGTCTAAGCGGGAGGGACACCGGGGAGCTGTTTTTT
CDR3aa: CAWSLSGRDTGELFF

j_gene: TRBJ2-2
v_gene: TRBV10-3
abundance: few
len: 12
d_gene: TRBD2
CDR3nt: TGTGCCATCGGCGGGGGCACCGGGGAGCTGTTTTTT
CDR3aa: CAIGGGTGELFF

j_gene: TRBJ1-2
v_gene: TRBV7-9
abundance: NA
len: 11
d_gene: NA
CDR3nt: TGTGCCAGCAGCTTATCTGATGGCTACACCTTC
CDR3aa: CASSLSDGYTF

j_gene: TRBJ1-4
v_gene: TRBV5-5
abundance: NA
len: 15
d_gene: NA
CDR3nt: TGTGCCAGCAGCTGGGGGCGGTGGGGTGTCGAAAAACTGTTTTTT
CDR3aa: CASSWGRWGVEKLFF

j_gene: TRBJ2-7
v_gene: TRBV7-6
abundance: NA
len: 14
d_gene: NA
CDR3nt: TGTGCCAGCAGCCGTGCGGGACCGACCAACGAGCAGTACTTC
CDR3aa: CASSRAGPTNEQYF

j_gene: TRBJ2-7
v_gene: TRBV7-9
abundance: NA
len: 17
d_gene: TRBD2
CDR3nt: TGTGCCAGCAGCTTATTTCCGGGACTAGCGGCCTCCTACGAGCAGTACTTC
CDR3aa: CASSLFPGLAASYEQYF

j_gene: TRBJ2-2
v_gene: TRBV5-1
abundance: NA
len: 14
d_gene: NA
CDR3nt: TGCGCCAGCAGCTTGCACGGGACTACCGGGGAGCTGTTTTTT
CDR3aa: CASSLHGTTGELFF

j_gene: TRBJ2-7
v_gene: TRBV27
abundance: few
len: 15
d_gene: NA
CDR3nt: TGTGCCAGCAGCTTTAAGAGAGGGTCGTCCTACGAGCAGTACTTC
CDR3aa: CASSFKRGSSYEQYF

j_gene: TRBJ1-1
v_gene: TRBV5-1
abundance: NA
len: 15
d_gene: TRBD1
CDR3nt: TGCGCCAGCAGCATGTGGGACAGAACGAACACTGAAGCTTTCTTT
CDR3aa: CASSMWDRTNTEAFF

j_gene: TRBJ2-1
v_gene: TRBV7-6
abundance: NA
len: 19
d_gene: NA
CDR3nt: TGTGCCAGCAGCTTAGTAGGGGAAGCAGCGGGCCTTGGCTACAATGAGCAGTTCTTC
CDR3aa: CASSLVGEAAGLGYNEQFF

j_gene: TRBJ1-1
v_gene: TRBV11-2
abundance: few
len: 14
d_gene: NA
CDR3nt: TGTGCCAGCAGCTTCGGTCTTGTCGGCACTGAAGCTTTCTTT
CDR3aa: CASSFGLVGTEAFF

j_gene: TRBJ2-1
v_gene: TRBV11-3
abundance: NA
len: 17
d_gene: NA
CDR3nt: TGTGCCAGCAGCTTAGGGTATGCTAGTTGGGGCTCAAATGAGCAGTTCTTC
CDR3aa: CASSLGYASWGSNEQFF

j_gene: TRBJ1-1
v_gene: TRBV11-2
abundance: NA
len: 14
d_gene: NA
CDR3nt: TGTGCCAGCAGCTTAGACGCGGGGAGCACTGAAGCTTTCTTT
CDR3aa: CASSLDAGSTEAFF